Listed below are T cell receptor beta chains from one sample, sequenced in a study of T cell repertoires and HLA-DP antigens. Measured with immunoSEQ multiplex PCR; TCRdb has only the in-frame clones, and not every one. The data show over 60,000 clones, around three quarters seen once. Antigen specificity for these receptors is unknown. Sample: CD4+ T cells from PBMCs. Source of these receptors: a man between 60 and 75 years old in good health and CMV-seronegative. CDR3s include the opening cysteine and the closing phenylalanine or tryptophan. The order of the fields is V gene, J gene, D gene, clone size, CDR3 DNA, CDR3 protein. The D gene is left open where the match is weak. Clone size is not always given. Where it is, it says once, few, many or a class for expanded clones.

V gene: TRBV10-3
J gene: TRBJ1-2
D gene: TRBD1
clone size: NA
CDR3 DNA: TGTGCCAATAGGGGGACAGGGGACGATGGCTACACCTTC
CDR3 protein: CANRGTGDDGYTF

V gene: TRBV5-1
J gene: TRBJ2-3
D gene: NA
clone size: NA
CDR3 DNA: TGCGCCAGCAGCTTGGGTGAAACCACAGATACGCAGTATTTT
CDR3 protein: CASSLGETTDTQYF

V gene: TRBV7-2
J gene: TRBJ1-5
D gene: NA
clone size: NA
CDR3 DNA: TGTGCCAGCAGCTTAGCCGGCCTTAGCAATCAGCCCCAGCATTTT
CDR3 protein: CASSLAGLSNQPQHF

V gene: TRBV7-9
J gene: TRBJ2-1
D gene: NA
clone size: NA
CDR3 DNA: TGTGCCAGCAGCCTCCGGGACCAGGAGTTTGGGCAGTTCTTC
CDR3 protein: CASSLRDQEFGQFF

V gene: TRBV5-4
J gene: TRBJ2-2
D gene: TRBD1
clone size: NA
CDR3 DNA: TGTGCCAGCAGCACCCGGACAGGGGTAACCGGGGAGCTGTTTTTT
CDR3 protein: CASSTRTGVTGELFF

V gene: TRBV19
J gene: TRBJ2-2
D gene: NA
clone size: NA
CDR3 DNA: TGTGCCAGTAGTGGGCAGGGTCTCACCGGGGAGCTGTTTTTT
CDR3 protein: CASSGQGLTGELFF

V gene: TRBV12-5
J gene: TRBJ2-1
D gene: NA
clone size: NA
CDR3 DNA: TGTGCTAGTGGTTTTTGGGGGGCCAATGAGCAGTTCTTC
CDR3 protein: CASGFWGANEQFF

V gene: TRBV5-6
J gene: TRBJ2-4
D gene: NA
clone size: NA
CDR3 DNA: TGTGCCAGCAGGGCGGGACCGCGGGACATTCAGTACTTC
CDR3 protein: CASRAGPRDIQYF

V gene: TRBV7-8
J gene: TRBJ2-7
D gene: TRBD1
clone size: NA
CDR3 DNA: TGTGCCAGCAGCCCACAGGGGGCTGGGGAGCAGTACTTC
CDR3 protein: CASSPQGAGEQYF

V gene: TRBV5-4
J gene: TRBJ2-5
D gene: NA
clone size: NA
CDR3 DNA: TGTGCCAGCAGCCTCCCGGGGGCCTCGTCCCAAGAGACCCAGTACTTC
CDR3 protein: CASSLPGASSQETQYF

V gene: TRBV6-5
J gene: TRBJ2-5
D gene: TRBD1
clone size: NA
CDR3 DNA: TGTGCCAGCAGGATCACAGGGGTCCAAGAGACCCAGTACTTC
CDR3 protein: CASRITGVQETQYF

V gene: TRBV2
J gene: TRBJ1-5
D gene: NA
clone size: NA
CDR3 DNA: TGTGCCAGCAGTGAAATGGAACAGATAAGCAATCAGCCCCAGCATTTT
CDR3 protein: CASSEMEQISNQPQHF

V gene: TRBV10-3
J gene: TRBJ2-5
D gene: TRBD2
clone size: NA
CDR3 DNA: TGTGCCATCAGGGCGGGACTAGCGGAGACCCAGTACTTC
CDR3 protein: CAIRAGLAETQYF

V gene: TRBV7-2
J gene: TRBJ2-3
D gene: NA
clone size: NA
CDR3 DNA: TGTGCCAGCAGCGTAGACCCACCGGAGGTGCAGTATTTT
CDR3 protein: CASSVDPPEVQYF

V gene: TRBV7-9
J gene: TRBJ1-2
D gene: TRBD1
clone size: once
CDR3 DNA: TGTGCCAGCAGCTTAGGAGGGGACAGGGCCCTCTATGGCTACACCTTC
CDR3 protein: CASSLGGDRALYGYTF

V gene: TRBV6-6
J gene: TRBJ2-5
D gene: NA
clone size: few
CDR3 DNA: TGTGCCAGCAGTTATTTAGAGACCCAGTACTTC
CDR3 protein: CASSYLETQYF

V gene: TRBV9
J gene: TRBJ2-1
D gene: NA
clone size: NA
CDR3 DNA: TGTGCCAGCAGCGCGGGCGTTAGCTCCTACAATGAGCAGTTCTTC
CDR3 protein: CASSAGVSSYNEQFF

V gene: TRBV9
J gene: TRBJ2-7
D gene: NA
clone size: NA
CDR3 DNA: TGTGCCAGCAGCGTAGGCAGCACGACCTACGAGCAGTACTTC
CDR3 protein: CASSVGSTTYEQYF

V gene: TRBV5-6
J gene: TRBJ2-7
D gene: NA
clone size: NA
CDR3 DNA: TGTGCCAGCAGCCTAACAGGGTGGGGAACCTACGAGCAGTACTTC
CDR3 protein: CASSLTGWGTYEQYF

V gene: TRBV7-9
J gene: TRBJ1-3
D gene: TRBD1
clone size: NA
CDR3 DNA: TGTGCCAGCAGCCCCCGGGGACAGGACTCTGGAAACACCATATATTTT
CDR3 protein: CASSPRGQDSGNTIYF

V gene: TRBV4-3
J gene: TRBJ1-1
D gene: NA
clone size: NA
CDR3 DNA: TGCGCCAGCAGCCAAGGATTCAGGGGAAGGAACTTAATGAACACTGAAGCTTTCTTT
CDR3 protein: CASSQGFRGRNLMNTEAFF

V gene: TRBV18
J gene: TRBJ1-5
D gene: NA
clone size: NA
CDR3 DNA: TGTGCCAGCTCACCGCTGCCCAGGGGACAGCCCCAGCATTTT
CDR3 protein: CASSPLPRGQPQHF

V gene: TRBV19
J gene: TRBJ2-5
D gene: TRBD1
clone size: once
CDR3 DNA: TGTGCCAGTAGTCCCATGACAGGGATCGGGGAGACCCAGTACTTC
CDR3 protein: CASSPMTGIGETQYF

V gene: TRBV2
J gene: TRBJ1-2
D gene: TRBD1
clone size: NA
CDR3 DNA: TGTGCCAGCAGGGGGGGACAGTACCACACCTTC
CDR3 protein: CASRGGQYHTF

V gene: TRBV14
J gene: TRBJ2-7
D gene: TRBD1
clone size: NA
CDR3 DNA: TGTGCCAGCAGCCAGGGCGGACAGGTCGGCGAGCAGTACTTC
CDR3 protein: CASSQGGQVGEQYF

V gene: TRBV30
J gene: TRBJ2-1
D gene: TRBD2
clone size: many
CDR3 DNA: TGTGCCTGGAGTGACAGCGGGAGAGGCAATGAGCAGTTCTTC
CDR3 protein: CAWSDSGRGNEQFF

V gene: TRBV29-1
J gene: TRBJ2-3
D gene: TRBD1
clone size: NA
CDR3 DNA: TGCAGCGTTGGACAGGGTGCAGATACGCAGTATTTT
CDR3 protein: CSVGQGADTQYF

V gene: TRBV6-4
J gene: TRBJ2-1
D gene: TRBD2
clone size: NA
CDR3 DNA: TGTGCCAGCAGTGAGAACGGGGGGACCTACAATGAGCAGTTCTTC
CDR3 protein: CASSENGGTYNEQFF

V gene: TRBV7-2
J gene: TRBJ2-1
D gene: TRBD1
clone size: NA
CDR3 DNA: TGTGCCAGCAGCTTAGACAGGGGGCGAGTCAATGAGCAGTTCTTC
CDR3 protein: CASSLDRGRVNEQFF